These T cell receptor beta chains were read from a single sample in a study of blood T cell repertoires in COVID-19. The protocol was immunoSEQ multiplex PCR, while the TCRdb copy is restricted to in-frame clones and leaves out a portion. The data hold approximately 240,000 clones, with nearly 90% observed a single time. Input material: peripheral blood. The origin of the receptors is a middle-aged woman who had recovered from COVID-19. Both conserved end residues are part of each CDR3. D genes are given only for firm matches. Size is stated for part of the rows, as once, few or many counts, or as a class when the clone is expanded.

j_call v_call cdr3_length clone_size d_call cdr3_aa cdr3_nt
TRBJ2-3 TRBV6-1 16 . . CASSEFGLPGADTQYF TGTGCCAGCAGTGAATTTGGACTCCCGGGAGCAGATACGCAGTATTTT
TRBJ2-5 TRBV7-2 14 . . CASSAFRGQETQYF TGTGCCAGCAGCGCCTTTAGAGGCCAAGAGACCCAGTACTTC
TRBJ2-7 TRBV11-3 16 . TRBD2 CASSWIYSGSGHEQYF TGTGCCAGCAGCTGGATTTATAGCGGGAGCGGCCACGAGCAGTACTTC
TRBJ2-1 TRBV19 14 . . CASSMWLDYNEQFF TGTGCCAGTAGTATGTGGCTAGACTACAATGAGCAGTTCTTC
TRBJ2-3 TRBV2 16 . . CASSLIQFSSTDTQYF TGTGCCAGCAGCCTGATACAGTTCAGTAGCACAGATACGCAGTATTTT
TRBJ2-2 TRBV5-1 15 . . CASSLGTVNTGELFF TGCGCCAGCAGCTTGGGGACAGTGAACACCGGGGAGCTGTTTTTT
TRBJ2-3 TRBV4-1 18 . TRBD2 CASSRAALAGGLTDTQYF TGCGCCAGCAGCCGAGCTGCCCTAGCGGGGGGTCTCACAGATACGCAGTATTTT
TRBJ2-1 TRBV10-1 15 . . CAKTLGGGVINEQFF TGCGCCAAGACGTTAGGGGGGGGAGTGATCAATGAGCAGTTCTTC
TRBJ1-6 TRBV19 14 . . CASNTGSYNSPLHF TGTGCCAGTAATACCGGCTCCTATAATTCACCCCTCCACTTT
TRBJ1-2 TRBV5-4 15 once . CASSLRDTRNYGYTF TGTGCCAGCAGCCTCCGGGACACCAGGAACTATGGCTACACCTTC
TRBJ1-5 TRBV28 16 . . CASTLPRGVNNQPQHF TGTGCCAGCACCCTGCCCCGGGGGGTTAACAATCAGCCCCAGCATTTT
TRBJ2-3 TRBV6-6 16 . TRBD2 CASSSSGRGNTDTQYF TGTGCCAGCAGTTCCAGTGGGCGGGGGAACACAGATACGCAGTATTTT
TRBJ1-2 TRBV11-2 15 . . CASSSPTVTARGYTF TGTGCCAGCAGCTCCCCCACAGTTACGGCCCGCGGCTACACCTTC
TRBJ2-1 TRBV21-1 11 once . CASSKGREQFF TGTGCCAGCAGCAAAGGGCGGGAGCAGTTCTTC
TRBJ2-5 TRBV3-1/TRBV3-2 17 . TRBD2 CASSQGLREKGQETQYF TGTGCCAGCAGCCAAGGGTTGCGGGAGAAGGGCCAAGAGACCCAGTACTTC
TRBJ2-5 TRBV15 15 . . CATSRGEVFQETQYF TGTGCCACCAGCAGAGGGGAGGTGTTCCAAGAGACCCAGTACTTC
TRBJ1-2 TRBV19 16 . TRBD1 CASSSGQGLANYGYTF TGTGCCAGTTCCTCGGGACAGGGCCTTGCTAACTATGGCTACACCTTC
TRBJ1-2 TRBV5-4 13 . . CASSLQGNYGYTF TGTGCCAGCAGCTTACAGGGTAACTATGGCTACACCTTC
TRBJ2-2 TRBV4-3 15 . TRBD2 CASSQVAGGAGELFF TGCGCCAGCAGCCAGGTCGCGGGGGGGGCCGGGGAGCTGTTTTTT
TRBJ2-5 TRBV6-1 15 . . CASSNLTGRRKTQYF TGTGCCAGCAGTAATCTTACCGGGAGACGGAAGACCCAGTACTTC
TRBJ1-1 TRBV4-3 15 . . CASSRGGSMNTEAFF TGCGCCAGCAGCCGAGGAGGCAGCATGAACACTGAAGCTTTCTTT
TRBJ2-4 TRBV5-8 14 . TRBD2 CASSLTSGGNIQYF TGTGCCAGCAGCTTGACCAGCGGGGGTAACATTCAGTACTTC
TRBJ1-6 TRBV6-6 16 few TRBD1 CASSYSGPGGNSPLHF TGTGCCAGCAGTTACTCAGGGCCAGGGGGTAATTCACCCCTCCACTTT
TRBJ2-7 TRBV13 14 . . CASSLPDGSYEQYF TGTGCCAGCAGCCTCCCTGACGGGTCCTACGAGCAGTACTTC
TRBJ1-3 TRBV7-2 14 . . CASSFTGGGNTIYF TGTGCCAGCAGCTTTACAGGTGGTGGAAACACCATATATTTT
TRBJ2-2 TRBV11-3 14 . . CASQKRSNTGELFF TGTGCCAGCCAGAAACGATCCAACACCGGGGAGCTGTTTTTT
TRBJ2-3 TRBV7-2 16 . . CASSWVGGGGTDTQYF TGTGCCAGCAGCTGGGTAGGAGGCGGGGGCACAGATACGCAGTATTTT
TRBJ1-5 TRBV2 15 . TRBD1 CASGRQGVNNQPQHF TGTGCCAGCGGAAGACAGGGGGTGAACAATCAGCCCCAGCATTTT
TRBJ2-1 TRBV14 16 . TRBD2 CASSLKITSGRNEQFF TGTGCCAGCAGCCTAAAGATTACTAGCGGGAGGAATGAGCAGTTCTTC
TRBJ2-7 TRBV11-3 13 . . CASSLLKGGEQYF TGTGCCAGCAGCTTATTGAAAGGGGGCGAGCAGTACTTC
TRBJ1-5 TRBV6-6 16 . TRBD1 CASRNNRGPPDQPQHF TGTGCCAGCAGGAATAACAGGGGACCCCCCGATCAGCCCCAGCATTTT
TRBJ2-3 TRBV24-1 16 . TRBD1 CATSFGGTGRTDTQYF TGTGCCACCAGTTTTGGGGGGACAGGAAGGACAGATACGCAGTATTTT
TRBJ2-6 TRBV9 13 . . CASSEGAGNVLTF TGTGCCAGCAGCGAGGGGGCGGGGAACGTCCTGACTTTC
TRBJ2-3 TRBV9 14 . . CASSVGRGTDTQYF TGTGCCAGCAGCGTAGGCCGGGGCACAGATACGCAGTATTTT
TRBJ2-1 TRBV5-4 15 . TRBD2 CASSLAAGEGHEQFF TGTGCCAGCAGCTTGGCAGCGGGGGAGGGACATGAGCAGTTCTTC
TRBJ1-2 TRBV28 15 . TRBD1 CASSLFLGQGGGYTF TGTGCCAGCAGTTTATTTTTGGGACAGGGAGGGGGCTACACCTTC
TRBJ1-6 TRBV18 14 . . CASSPDSNNSPLHF TGTGCCAGCTCACCGGACAGCAATAATTCACCCCTCCACTTT
TRBJ2-3 TRBV11-2 15 once . CASSLELRSTDTQYF TGTGCCAGCAGCTTAGAACTGAGGAGCACAGATACGCAGTATTTT
TRBJ2-3 TRBV6-5 13 . . CASRRGTTDTQYF TGTGCCAGCAGACGCGGGACCACAGATACGCAGTATTTT
TRBJ1-2 TRBV7-9 15 once TRBD1 CASSLRGQEGSGYTF TGTGCCAGCAGCTTACGGGGACAGGAGGGGTCTGGCTACACCTTC
TRBJ2-4 TRBV30 16 . . CAWSQDSNRLKNIQYF TGTGCCTGGAGTCAGGACAGTAACAGACTCAAAAACATTCAGTACTTC
TRBJ2-7 TRBV6-2/TRBV6-3 14 . TRBD2 CASSYSGMSYEQYF TGTGCCAGCAGTTATAGCGGGATGTCCTACGAGCAGTACTTC
TRBJ2-3 TRBV9 17 . TRBD2 CASSVGLAEDGTDTQYF TGTGCCAGCAGCGTGGGACTAGCGGAAGACGGCACAGATACGCAGTATTTT
TRBJ2-2 TRBV12-3/TRBV12-4 13 . TRBD1 CASRGQEVEELFF TGTGCCAGCAGGGGACAGGAGGTTGAGGAGCTGTTTTTT
TRBJ2-3 TRBV5-1 16 . TRBD2 CASSRTTSASTDTQYF TGCGCCAGCAGCCGAACGACTAGCGCTAGCACAGATACGCAGTATTTT
TRBJ1-1 TRBV7-6 16 once TRBD1 CASSFLQGAKGTEAFF TGTGCCAGCAGCTTTCTACAGGGGGCAAAGGGCACTGAAGCTTTCTTT
TRBJ2-5 TRBV11-3 16 . TRBD1 CASSFWDRGPRETQYF TGTGCCAGCAGCTTTTGGGACAGGGGACCGAGAGAGACCCAGTACTTC
TRBJ2-3 TRBV9 19 . TRBD2 CASSVGGLAGLGSTDTQYF TGTGCCAGCAGCGTAGGGGGACTAGCGGGCCTGGGAAGCACAGATACGCAGTATTTT
TRBJ2-3 TRBV11-3 12 . . CASSRVTDTQYF TGTGCCAGCAGCCGAGTCACAGATACGCAGTATTTT
TRBJ2-1 TRBV5-6 15 . TRBD2 CASSFTSGTYNEQFF TGTGCCAGCAGCTTTACTAGCGGGACATACAATGAGCAGTTCTTC
TRBJ1-2 TRBV10-3 16 once . CAIGLVGGRTNYGYTF TGTGCCATCGGGCTGGTAGGTGGCAGGACTAACTATGGCTACACCTTC
TRBJ2-7 TRBV2 12 . . CASSERTRHPYF TGTGCCAGCAGTGAGCGAACGAGACATCCGTACTTC
TRBJ1-5 TRBV5-5 18 . TRBD1 CASSFNMRDREINQPQHF TGTGCCAGCAGCTTCAATATGCGGGACAGGGAAATCAATCAGCCCCAGCATTTT
TRBJ2-2 TRBV2 16 many TRBD2 CASSVGTSGPWGELFF TGTGCCAGCAGTGTCGGGACTAGCGGCCCTTGGGGGGAGCTGTTTTTT
TRBJ1-2 TRBV5-1 12 . . CASSLFGGGNTF .
TRBJ2-1 TRBV23-1 17 . TRBD2 CASSQLGLAGVYNEQFF TGCGCCAGCAGTCAATTGGGACTAGCGGGAGTCTACAATGAGCAGTTCTTC
TRBJ2-7 TRBV30 15 . . CAWARPRTAAYEQYF TGTGCCTGGGCCCGCCCACGGACAGCGGCCTACGAGCAGTACTTC
TRBJ2-5 TRBV28 12 once . CASSLARETQYF TGTGCCAGCAGTTTAGCCAGAGAGACCCAGTACTTC